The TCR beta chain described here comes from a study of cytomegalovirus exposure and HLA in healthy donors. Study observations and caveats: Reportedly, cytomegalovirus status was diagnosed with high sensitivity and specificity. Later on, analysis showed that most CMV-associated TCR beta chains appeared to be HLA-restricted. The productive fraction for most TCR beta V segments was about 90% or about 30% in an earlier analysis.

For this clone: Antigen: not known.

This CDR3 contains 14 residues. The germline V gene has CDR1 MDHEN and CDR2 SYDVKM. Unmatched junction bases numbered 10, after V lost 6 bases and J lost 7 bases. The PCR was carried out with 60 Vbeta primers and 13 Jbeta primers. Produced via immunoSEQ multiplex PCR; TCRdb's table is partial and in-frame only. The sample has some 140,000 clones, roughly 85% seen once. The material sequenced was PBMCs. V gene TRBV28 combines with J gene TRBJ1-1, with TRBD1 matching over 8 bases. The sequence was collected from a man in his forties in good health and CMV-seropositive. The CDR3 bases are TGTGCCAGCAGCTCCGGACAGGGAAGAGGTGAAGCTTTCTTT. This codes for CASSSGQGRGEAFF.